Following are 14 T cell receptor beta chains from one sample sequenced in a study of T cells in Graves' hyperthyroidism and ophthalmopathy. RNA transcripts gave rise to amplified TCR beta CDR3 regions. RT-PCR in the first round (using the HTBI primer set) targeted the TCR CDR3. TCRdb reanalysed the multiplex PCR reads using MiXCR and keeps one entry per CDR3 protein. The data show about 770,000 distinct CDR3 sequences, with about 17% seen just once and about a sixth held by the top ten. The sequenced sample consisted of blood. These receptor sequences come from a woman between 50 and 59 years old with Graves' hyperthyroidism that later progressed to Graves' ophthalmopathy.

This chain joins TRBV25-1 and TRBJ2-7; D remains ambiguous. CDR3 size: 13 residues. Germline V lookup: CDR1 MGHDK, CDR2 SYGVNS. Trimming left V 2 bases short and J 5 bases short, with 10 bases between. The CDR3 coding sequence is TGTGCCAGCAGTGAAGTTGCCTTCCACGAGCAGTACTTC. Translating gives CASSEVAFHEQYF.

The chain recombines TRBV6-1 with TRBJ2-1; D might be TRBD2 (6 bases). V was clipped by 5 bases and J by 0 bases, with 17 bases between them. The CDR3 length is 17 residues. From germline, CDR1 is MNHNS and CDR2 SASEGT. CDR3: CASSPLRGGSSYNEQFF. The CDR3 DNA is TGTGCCAGCAGTCCCCTACGAGGAGGGAGCTCCTACAATGAGCAGTTCTTC.

The gene calls are TRBV20-1 and TRBJ1-6; possibly TRBD1 for D (5 bases). Trimming stripped 5 bases from V and 8 bases from J, with 10 bases between. There are 12 residues in the CDR3. The germline gives CDR1 DFQATT, CDR2 SNEGSKA (reference sequence). The CDR3 sequence is CSAGETDSPLHF. DNA for the CDR3: TGCAGTGCTGGGGAGACAGATTCACCCCTCCACTTT.

This clonotype has at least ten counts. This rearrangement joins TRBV20-1 to TRBJ2-1, with D perhaps being TRBD1 or TRBD2 (5 bases each). The CDR3 has 16 residues. Germline V lookup: CDR1 DFQATT, CDR2 SNEGSKA (reference sequence). V dropped 0 bases and J dropped 3 bases, with 15 bases sitting between them. CDR3: CSARDPGTWGYNEQFF. The CDR3 DNA is TGCAGTGCTAGAGATCCAGGGACCTGGGGCTACAATGAGCAGTTCTTC.

This clonotype has a count of ten or more. The chain recombines TRBV20-1 with TRBJ2-7; the match to TRBD1 covers 7 bases. The CDR3 has 14 amino acids. Unmatched junction bases numbered 7, after V lost 3 bases and J lost 2 bases. Germline V gene data show CDR1 as DFQATT and CDR2 as SNEGSKA (reference sequence). CDR3 sequence: CSARETGAAYEQYF. In nucleotides, the CDR3 is TGCAGTGCTAGGGAAACAGGGGCGGCCTACGAGCAGTACTTC.

The rearrangement joins TRBV10-3 to TRBJ1-2, with TRBD1 matching over 8 bases. Germline assignment: CDR1 ENHRY and CDR2 SYGVKD. The CDR3 is 14 residues long. Losses at the gene ends were 6 bases for V and 1 base for J; bases not matched to a gene: 4. CDR3 residues: CAISWDRINYGYTF. The CDR3 coding sequence is TGTGCCATCAGCTGGGACAGGATTAACTATGGCTACACCTTC.

This clonotype was detected a few times. This chain joins TRBV6-5 and TRBJ1-2; TRBD1 might be the D (6 bases). V lost 2 bases and J lost 8, with 9 bases in between. Germline V lookup: CDR1 MNHEY, CDR2 SVGAGI. The CDR3 has 12 amino acids. CDR3 sequence reads: CASSYPRGGYTF. The CDR3 DNA sequence: TGTGCCAGCAGTTACCCCAGGGGAGGCTACACCTTC.

The CDR3 DNA sequence: TGTGCCAGCAGACAAAATAATTCACCCCTCCACTTT. Protein product: CASRQNNSPLHF. This sequence joins TRBV11-2 and TRBJ1-6; no clear D. The germline V gene has CDR1 SGHAT and CDR2 FQNNGV. CDR3 length equals 12 residues. The V end was cut by 6 bases, the J end by 5 bases, with 5 bases between.

This clonotype has just a few counts. V is TRBV12-3 or TRBV12-4 and J is TRBJ2-3; 8 bases match TRBD2. The V and J ends lost 8 bases and 2 bases, in that order; junction bases with no gene match: 3. The CDR3 is made up of 13 amino acids. CDR3 in amino acids: CASERGNTDTQYF. The CDR3 DNA follows: TGTGCCAGCGAGCGGGGGAACACAGATACGCAGTATTTT.

This clonotype was detected many times. V usage is TRBV7-6 and J usage is TRBJ2-3; a possible D gene is TRBD2 (5 bases). V lost 1 base, J lost 1 base, and 6 bases lay in between. This CDR3 region has 14 residues. Germline V gene sequence: CDR1 SGHVS, CDR2 FNYEAQ. CDR3 in amino acids: CASSLERGTDTQYF. The CDR3 nucleotides are TGTGCCAGCAGCTTAGAGAGGGGCACAGATACGCAGTATTTT.

A few counts support this clonotype. The V gene is TRBV5-1, the J gene TRBJ1-4; 8 bases are a match to TRBD1. CDR1 SGHRS and CDR2 YFSETQ come from the germline V gene. There are 15 residues in the CDR3. V lost 4 bases to trimming and J lost 8 bases; unmatched junction nucleotides: 10. The CDR3: CASSRIDRGSEKLFF. CDR3 bases: TGCGCCAGCAGCCGGATAGACAGGGGAAGCGAAAAACTGTTTTTT.

This rearrangement joins TRBV27 to TRBJ1-5, with a possible D match to TRBD1 (6 bases). The germline V gene has CDR1 MNHEY and CDR2 SMNVEV (reference sequence). The V and J ends lost 0 bases and 9 bases respectively, with 18 bases between them. This CDR3 comprises 16 residues. The CDR3 reads CASSLSWGANPRPQHF. The CDR3 DNA follows: TGTGCCAGCAGTTTATCTTGGGGGGCGAACCCACGGCCCCAGCATTTT.

This clonotype was recorded many times. CDR3 residues: CASRRGVQTYEQYF. In DNA form, the CDR3 reads TGTGCCAGCAGGAGGGGGGTCCAAACCTACGAGCAGTACTTC. V is TRBV2 and J is TRBJ2-7; D is tentatively TRBD1 or TRBD2 (6 bases each). The CDR3 spans 14 residues. Germline V lookup: CDR1 SNHLY, CDR2 FYNNEI. With 6 bases removed from V and 2 bases from J, the gap between germline ends came to 14 bases.

This clonotype was found a few times. The chain recombines TRBV11-2 with TRBJ2-2; perhaps TRBD1 as D (6 bases). The V end lost 5 bases, the J end lost 14 bases, and 33 bases lay between the germline ends. Germline CDR1 and CDR2: SGHAT and FQNNGV. The CDR3 extends over 18 amino acids. CDR3 amino acids: CASSRMGRGASGVRGLFF. The CDR3 nucleotides are TGTGCCAGCAGCCGTATGGGACGAGGGGCTTCAGGGGTGAGGGGACTGTTTTTT.